Below are 18 T cell receptor beta chains sequenced from a single sample in a study of T cell changes during pregnancy in multiple sclerosis. Libraries were prepared by immunoSEQ multiplex PCR; TCRdb keeps only in-frame clonotypes and omits some of them. The table includes about 35,000 clones, 93% detected once. The input for sequencing was CD4+ T cells from peripheral blood mononuclear cells, taken in the first trimester of pregnancy. These receptors were taken from a female donor with multiple sclerosis, enrolled in a pregnancy study.

This clone was detected only once. The rearrangement uses TRBV13 and TRBJ1-2; possible D gene TRBD1, 5 bases. Germline V CDR1 and CDR2: PRHDT, FYEKMQ (reference sequence). The length of the CDR3 is 17 residues. V was trimmed by 2 bases and J by 0 bases, leaving 16 bases between them. The CDR3 here is CASSLFGSGETNYGYTF. The CDR3 region has the DNA TGTGCCAGCAGCTTATTTGGCTCGGGGGAAACTAACTATGGCTACACCTTC.

The count of this clone is one. The chain has TRBV7-3 and TRBJ2-1; 8 nucleotides line up with TRBD2. The CDR3 is made up of 13 amino acids. The germline gives CDR1 SGHTA, CDR2 FQGTGA. The junction had 1 base not matched to a gene; V was cut back by 2 bases and J by 7 bases. The CDR3 protein is CASSLSGGNEQFF. DNA of the CDR3: TGTGCCAGCAGCTTATCGGGAGGGAATGAGCAGTTCTTC.

The rearrangement uses TRBV6-1 and TRBJ1-1, with TRBD1 matching 8 bases. Looked up from germline, CDR1 is MNHNS and CDR2 is SASEGT. There are 15 residues in the CDR3. Trimming at V came to 7 bases and at J to 4 bases, leaving 11 bases not matched to a gene. The CDR3 DNA follows: TGTGCCAGCACTAGGACAGGGTGGGAGGGCACTGAAGCTTTCTTT. Its translation: CASTRTGWEGTEAFF.

This chain uses TRBV7-6 with TRBJ1-2; 9 positions agree with TRBD1. From germline, CDR1 is SGHVS and CDR2 FNYEAQ. Trimming removed 5 bases from V and 7 bases from J; junction bases left unmatched: 8. The CDR3 totals 14 residues. In DNA, the CDR3 is TGTGCCAGCAGCCCACAGGGGGCGCAGGTTGGCTACACCTTC. It specifies CASSPQGAQVGYTF.

This sequence joins TRBV25-1 and TRBJ2-1; 12 positions agree with TRBD2. The CDR3 sequence is 15 residues long. The germline CDR1 and CDR2 sequences are MGHDK and SYGVNS. V lost 3 bases to trimming and J lost 8 bases; unmatched junction nucleotides: 5. CDR3 amino acids: CASSDGLAGGHEQFF. As DNA, the CDR3 is TGTGCCAGCAGTGATGGGCTAGCGGGGGGGCATGAGCAGTTCTTC.

The chain joins TRBV9 to TRBJ2-7, with 10 bases aligning to TRBD1. J lost 7 bases, V lost 3 bases, and 13 bases had no gene match. This CDR3 has 16 amino acids. The germline V gene encodes CDR1 SGDLS and CDR2 YYNGEE. The CDR3 loop reads CASSARQGAWIGEQYF. The CDR3 DNA reads as TGTGCCAGCAGCGCCAGACAGGGGGCATGGATTGGGGAGCAGTACTTC.

The chain uses TRBV5-1 and TRBJ2-1, with TRBD2 identical over 9 bases. CDR1 SGHRS and CDR2 YFSETQ come from the germline V gene. There are 17 residues in the CDR3. V gave up 4 bases and J gave up 0 bases; unmatched junction bases: 8. CDR3 bases: TGCGCCAGCAGCGGGATTATTAGCGGGAGCTCCTACAATGAGCAGTTCTTC. This translates into CASSGIISGSSYNEQFF.

This clone was recorded a few times. The V call is TRBV2, the J call TRBJ1-5; a weak D match, TRBD1 (5 bases). The CDR3 sequence is 12 residues long. Trimming removed 8 bases from V and 6 bases from J, with 11 bases in between. Germline V CDR1 and CDR2: SNHLY, FYNNEI. This CDR3 reads CASSLRGQPQHF. In DNA, the CDR3 is TGTGCCAGCTCCCTAAGGGGTCAGCCCCAGCATTTT.

CDR3 DNA sequence: TGTGCCAGCAGTGAAAGGGCAGGGCCTTACGAGCAGTACTTC. It encodes CASSERAGPYEQYF. The chain carries TRBV2 and TRBJ2-7, with D possibly matching TRBD1 (5 bases). Trimming shortened V by 2 bases and J by 4 bases, and 12 bases separated the two germline ends. The CDR3 extends over 14 amino acids. Germline V gene sequence: CDR1 SNHLY, CDR2 FYNNEI.

The chain joins TRBV10-2 to TRBJ2-5; the D is unclear. The CDR3 has 16 residues. Germline CDR1 WSHSY, CDR2 SAAADI. Trimming left V 3 bases short and J 4 bases short, with 18 bases between. As DNA, the CDR3 is TGCGCCAGCAGTGACTATACGAAACTAACCGGAGAGACCCAGTACTTC. Its translation: CASSDYTKLTGETQYF.

The CDR3 coding sequence is TGTGCCAGCAGTAACAGGGGGAACACTGAAGCTTTCTTT. This encodes CASSNRGNTEAFF. The chain recombines TRBV27 with TRBJ1-1; 7 positions agree with TRBD1. This CDR3 has 13 residues. Per germline, CDR1 MNHEY and CDR2 SMNVEV (reference sequence). V shed 5 bases, J shed 1 base, and the junction held 1 base outside the gene matches.

The chain has TRBV28 and TRBJ2-2; weak D call: TRBD2 (6 bases). The CDR3 is 13 amino acids. The germline V gene encodes CDR1 MDHEN and CDR2 SYDVKM. Trimming shortened V by 10 bases and J by 3 bases, and 12 bases separated the two germline ends. The CDR3 loop is CATEGPDTGELFF. DNA for the CDR3: TGTGCCACGGAGGGCCCCGACACCGGGGAGCTGTTTTTT.

The chain joins TRBV6-5 to TRBJ2-2; perhaps TRBD1 as D (6 bases). V was pared by 2 bases and J by 6 bases, with 13 bases between. Germline V gives CDR1 MNHEY, CDR2 SVGAGI. The CDR3 is made up of 15 amino acids. The CDR3 nucleotides are TGTGCCAGCAGTTACGGGCAGGGGCTGGCCGGGGAGCTGTTTTTT. The encoded protein is CASSYGQGLAGELFF.

V is TRBV5-6 and J is TRBJ2-7; 7 nucleotides align to TRBD1. CDR1 is SGHDT, CDR2 YYEEEE, per germline. This CDR3 region has 15 residues. The ends lost 5 bases at V and 6 bases at J; junction bases unmatched: 14. In DNA, the CDR3 is TGTGCCAGCAGTTACAGGGGCACCGCGGTTTCCGAGCAGTACTTC. Amino acids: CASSYRGTAVSEQYF.

V and J are TRBV6-1 and TRBJ1-1, with TRBD1 matching over 10 bases. Unmatched junction bases numbered 6, after V lost 4 bases and J lost 4 bases. CDR1 is MNHNS and CDR2 is SASEGT in the germline V gene. This CDR3 spans 15 amino acids. CDR3 coding DNA: TGTGCCAGCAGTGCCTTGACAGGGGGCAGCACTGAAGCTTTCTTT. It specifies CASSALTGGSTEAFF.

V gene TRBV5-5 combines with J gene TRBJ1-3, with 8 bases that match TRBD1. There are 15 residues in the CDR3. Germline V gives CDR1 SGHKS, CDR2 YYEKEE (reference sequence). V lost 4 bases and J lost 4; bases outside the gene matches: 7. CDR3 nucleotide sequence: TGTGCCAGCAGCCCTGACAGGGGAACGGGAAACACCATATATTTT. It encodes CASSPDRGTGNTIYF.

The V gene is TRBV19, the J gene TRBJ2-7, with no clear D. Trimming removed 4 bases at V and 2 bases at J, with 12 bases between. Germline V gives CDR1 LNHDA, CDR2 SQIVND (reference sequence). This CDR3 comprises 14 residues. The chain's CDR3 is CASSTLTFTYEQYF. CDR3 DNA sequence: TGTGCCAGTAGTACCCTAACCTTCACCTACGAGCAGTACTTC.

V usage is TRBV7-2 and J usage is TRBJ1-5, with TRBD1 matching over 9 bases. V gave up 5 bases and J gave up 4 bases; unmatched junction bases: 3. The CDR3 covers 14 residues. Germline loops: CDR1 SGHTA, CDR2 FQGNSA. The DNA for the CDR3 is TGTGCCAGCAGCGAGGACAGGGGAAATCAGCCCCAGCATTTT. This encodes CASSEDRGNQPQHF.